The sequence of this T cell receptor (beta chain) was determined in a study of hypomethylating agent response in myelodysplastic syndrome. On this clone itself: The antigen remains unidentified.

CDR3 length equals 14 residues. From germline, CDR1 is MDHEN and CDR2 SYDVKM. V lost 2 bases and J lost 7; bases outside the gene matches: 1. Profiling relied on immunoSEQ multiplex PCR, and the TCRdb table lists in-frame clones only, not all of them. Among approximately 2,000 clones listed, about 80% were seen once. Study results and limitations: Control donors' ages did not match those of MDS patients.

Sequences were derived from bone marrow, sampled before or after starting hypomethylating agent treatment for myelodysplastic syndrome (not recorded which). The TCR was taken from a human donor with myelodysplastic syndrome. The chain is built from TRBV28 and TRBJ2-4; 11 nucleotides align to TRBD1. As DNA, the CDR3 is TGTGCCAGCAGTTTAGGACAGGGGGCGAACATTCAGTACTTC. Its protein is CASSLGQGANIQYF.